The 19 T cell receptor beta chains given below trace back to one sample, sequenced in a study of shared clonotypes between healthy human individuals. Using immunoSEQ multiplex PCR, the repertoire was profiled, and TCRdb retains in-frame clones only, with some absent. The sample carries about 1 million clones, roughly 80% recorded once. Sequences were obtained from memory CD4+ T cells sorted from blood. Subset in this sample: CD45RA-negative fraction. All receptors come from a man aged 18 to 29 in good health.

This clone was seen a few times. The chain employs TRBV7-9 and TRBJ1-1; TRBD1 might be the D (5 bases). The germline CDR1 and CDR2 sequences are SEHNR and FQNEAQ (reference sequence). This CDR3 contains 12 residues. V was shortened by 6 bases and J by 7 bases, with 12 bases between the two germline ends. CDR3 sequence: CASSRTPYEAFF. CDR3 in DNA: TGTGCCAGCAGTCGGACACCTTATGAAGCTTTCTTT. Variable domain in full (rest from reference TRBV7-9 and TRBJ1-1): DTGVSQNPRHKITKRGQNVTFRCDPISEHNRLYWYRQTLGQGPEFLTYFQNEAQLEKSRLLSDRFSAERPKGSFSTLEIQRTEQGDSAMYLCASSRTPYEAFFGQGTRLTVV.

The chain couples TRBV7-8 to TRBJ1-1; D is unclear. The germline CDR1 and CDR2 sequences are SGHVS and FQNEAQ. The length of the CDR3 is 13 residues. V was clipped by 5 bases and J by 0 bases, with 7 bases between them. In DNA form, the CDR3 reads TGTGCCAGCAGCGCCCAAATGAACACTGAAGCTTTCTTT. The encoded protein is CASSAQMNTEAFF.

The V call is TRBV5-4, the J call TRBJ1-4, with D perhaps matching TRBD1 (5 bases). Germline V gives CDR1 SGHNT, CDR2 YYREEE (reference sequence). There are 13 residues in the CDR3. V was shortened by 4 bases and J by 6 bases, with 10 bases between the two germline ends. The CDR3 DNA reads as TGTGCCAGCAGCCTTGGGACGGATGAAAAACTGTTTTTT. Translated, it gives CASSLGTDEKLFF.

The V and J genes are TRBV4-3 and TRBJ2-2; 7 nucleotides align to TRBD1. This CDR3 has 17 amino acids. CDR1 and CDR2 (germline): LGHNA, YSLEER. After removal of 4 bases from V and 0 bases from J, the junction contained 8 bases not matched to a gene. CDR3 sequence: CASSRRAGGTNTGELFF. The CDR3 nucleotides are TGCGCCAGCAGCCGACGGGCAGGGGGTACGAACACCGGGGAGCTGTTTTTT.

A word on this clone: This specimen includes other DNA sequences encoding the same CDR3. The CDR3 region has the DNA TGCGCCAGCAGCTCCTCGGACTATGGCTACACCTTC. Translated, it gives CASSSSDYGYTF. V usage is TRBV5-1 and J usage is TRBJ1-2; no definite D call. The V gene's germline CDR1 is SGHRS and CDR2 YFSETQ. The CDR3 has 12 residues. Trimming shortened V by 3 bases and J by 3 bases, and 6 bases separated the two germline ends.

This clone was detected a few times. The genes are TRBV4-3 and TRBJ1-2; tentatively, D is TRBD1 (6 bases). Germline V CDR1 and CDR2: LGHNA, YSLEER. The germline V and J ends were trimmed by 1 base and 4 bases, with 13 bases remaining between them. The CDR3 totals 15 residues. This chain's CDR3 is CASSQAPGAAYGYTF. The CDR3 DNA sequence: TGCGCCAGCAGCCAAGCTCCAGGGGCCGCCTATGGCTACACCTTC.

V and J are TRBV5-6 and TRBJ1-6; 7 bases agree with TRBD1. Trimming at V came to 0 bases and at J to 0 bases, leaving 6 bases not matched to a gene. Germline assignment: CDR1 SGHDT and CDR2 YYEEEE. This CDR3 contains 18 residues. Here the CDR3 reads CASSLGQGGSSYNSPLHF. The CDR3 region has the DNA TGTGCCAGCAGCTTGGGACAGGGAGGGAGCTCCTATAATTCACCCCTCCACTTT.

This CDR3 is CASSLQGASVGYTF. The DNA of the CDR3 is TGTGCCAGCAGCTTACAGGGGGCTTCGGTTGGCTACACCTTC. The rearrangement links TRBV5-4 to TRBJ1-2, with 9 nucleotides matching TRBD1. V gave up 2 bases and J gave up 7 bases; unmatched junction bases: 6. The CDR3 has 14 amino acids. Germline V gives CDR1 SGHNT, CDR2 YYREEE (reference sequence). Full variable domain (remainder filled in from reference TRBV5-4 and TRBJ1-2): ETGVTQSPTHLIKTRGQQVTLRCSSQSGHNTVSWYQQALGQGPQFIFQYYREEENGRGNFPPRFSGLQFPNYSSELNVNALELDDSALYLCASSLQGASVGYTFGSGTRLTVV.

The chain joins TRBV5-1 to TRBJ2-7; D is ambiguous. CDR3 length equals 14 residues. From germline, CDR1 is SGHRS and CDR2 YFSETQ. V gave up 3 bases and J gave up 3 bases, with 13 bases separating them. Written as DNA, the CDR3 is TGCGCCAGCAGCTCGTGGGTGTGGGACTACGAGCAGTACTTC. This sequence encodes CASSSWVWDYEQYF.

This clone appeared a single time. V and J are TRBV21-1 and TRBJ1-1; the DNA was not used to check the table's D call, TRBD1. TRBV21-1 is a pseudogene. The CDR3 totals 12 residues. Here the CDR3 DNA reads TGTGCCAGATTGACAGGGAACACTGAAGCTTTCTTT. It translates to CARLTGNTEAFF.

This CDR3 reads CASSGPGSVYGNQPQHF. For the CDR3, the DNA is TGTGCCAGCAGTGGGCCGGGCTCCGTCTACGGCAATCAGCCCCAGCATTTT. The chain is built from TRBV2 and TRBJ1-5, with D unclear. Deletions cut 4 bases from V and 2 bases from J, with 18 bases between. Germline CDR1 is SNHLY and CDR2 is FYNNEI. This CDR3 is 17 amino acids long.

The chain carries TRBV28 and TRBJ1-1; D not certain. The length of the CDR3 is 14 residues. Germline V lookup: CDR1 MDHEN, CDR2 SYDVKM. V shed 6 bases and J shed 0 bases, with 11 bases lying between them. This CDR3 is CASRDRTVNTEAFF. The CDR3 DNA follows: TGTGCCAGCAGGGACCGGACGGTGAACACTGAAGCTTTCTTT.

The chain recombines TRBV11-2 with TRBJ2-3, with 12 bases fitting TRBD2. CDR3 size: 17 residues. Germline V gene data show CDR1 as SGHAT and CDR2 as FQNNGV. Unmatched junction bases numbered 7, after V lost 1 base and J lost 5 bases. For the CDR3, the DNA is TGTGCCAGCAGCTTAGGAGTACTAGCGGGGGGTAGAGATACGCAGTATTTT. It codes for CASSLGVLAGGRDTQYF.

The J gene is TRBJ2-7, the V gene TRBV7-2; D is tentatively TRBD1 or TRBD2 (5 bases each). Trimming stripped 7 bases from V and 6 bases from J, with 19 bases between. The CDR3 is made up of 14 amino acids. From germline, CDR1 is SGHTA and CDR2 FQGNSA. The CDR3 sequence is CASTLGADRAEQYF. DNA for the CDR3: TGTGCCAGCACCCTCGGGGCGGACCGAGCCGAGCAGTACTTC.

The chain links TRBV30 to TRBJ1-3, with a possible D match to TRBD1 (6 bases). Trimming took off 8 bases at V and 4 bases at J, with 15 bases between the two ends. The CDR3 totals 13 residues. Per germline, CDR1 GTSNPN and CDR2 SVGIG (reference sequence). CDR3 coding DNA: TGTGCCGGGGGGGCAGGGTACGGAAACACCATATATTTT. Its translation is CAGGAGYGNTIYF.

This chain connects TRBV6-5 to TRBJ1-5, with TRBD1 matching 7 bases. The junction had 5 bases not matched to a gene; V was cut back by 6 bases and J by 6 bases. This CDR3 has 13 residues. The germline V gene encodes CDR1 MNHEY and CDR2 SVGAGI. As DNA, the CDR3 is TGTGCCAGCAGCAGGGGGGCGAGTCAGCCCCAGCATTTT. This sequence encodes CASSRGASQPQHF.

This clone was counted a few times. This chain joins TRBV4-1 and TRBJ2-3; a weak D match, TRBD1 (6 bases). V dropped 5 bases and J dropped 3 bases, with 15 bases sitting between them. CDR1 and CDR2 from the germline V gene are MGHRA and YSYEKL. The CDR3 sequence is 15 residues long. As DNA, the CDR3 is TGCGCCAGCAGCAAACAGGGAAGCATGACAGATACGCAGTATTTT. Protein sequence: CASSKQGSMTDTQYF.

About this clone itself: The sample holds other DNA sequences that translate to the same CDR3. This chain links TRBV28 with TRBJ2-7; D ambiguous. Germline lookup yields CDR1 MDHEN and CDR2 SYDVKM. The CDR3 sequence is 13 residues long. Trimming left V 3 bases short and J 2 bases short, with 8 bases between. The CDR3, as DNA: TGTGCCAGCAGTTTGGTCCAACCCTACGAGCAGTACTTC. Protein: CASSLVQPYEQYF. The whole variable domain, filled in from reference TRBV28 and TRBJ2-7, reads DVKVTQSSRYLVKRTGEKVFLECVQDMDHENMFWYRQDPGLGLRLIYFSYDVKMKEKGDIPEGYSVSREKKERFSLILESASTNQTSMYLCASSLVQPYEQYFGPGTRLTVT.

The CDR3 region has the DNA TGTGCCAGCAGCTTAGGATATAGGGGTTCTAGCACAGATACGCAGTATTTT. Protein sequence: CASSLGYRGSSTDTQYF. This sequence joins TRBV7-2 and TRBJ2-3; TRBD1 might be the D (5 bases). The CDR3 spans 17 residues. The V end was cut by 1 base, the J end by 0 bases, with 14 bases between. CDR1 and CDR2 from the germline V gene are SGHTA and FQGNSA.